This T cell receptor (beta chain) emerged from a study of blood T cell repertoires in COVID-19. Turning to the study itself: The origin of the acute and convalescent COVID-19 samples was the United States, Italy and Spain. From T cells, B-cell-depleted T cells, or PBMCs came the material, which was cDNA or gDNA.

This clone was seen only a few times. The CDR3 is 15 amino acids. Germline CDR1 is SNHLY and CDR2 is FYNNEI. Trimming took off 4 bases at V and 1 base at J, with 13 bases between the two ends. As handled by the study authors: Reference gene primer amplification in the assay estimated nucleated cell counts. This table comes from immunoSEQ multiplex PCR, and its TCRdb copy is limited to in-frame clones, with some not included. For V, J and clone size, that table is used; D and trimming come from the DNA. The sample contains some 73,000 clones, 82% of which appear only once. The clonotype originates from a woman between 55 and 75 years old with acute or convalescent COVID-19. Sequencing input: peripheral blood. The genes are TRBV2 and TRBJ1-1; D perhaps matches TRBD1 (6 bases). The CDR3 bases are TGTGCCAGCAGTGCGACAGGATCCGGGAACACTGAAGCTTTCTTT. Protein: CASSATGSGNTEAFF.